A single sample is the source of the 17 T cell receptor beta chains below, sequenced in a study of T cell responses to AZD1222 COVID-19 vaccine. The data were produced by immunoSEQ multiplex PCR, yet TCRdb's version contains in-frame clones alone and is incomplete. The data hold tens of thousands of clones, with roughly 89% observed a single time. The sequencing used peripheral blood, collected on day 0 of MenACWY control vaccination. These receptors were collected from an adult in good health.

The V gene is TRBV30, the J gene TRBJ2-3, with D perhaps matching TRBD1 or TRBD2 (5 bases each). V was shortened by 3 bases and J by 4 bases, with 8 bases between the two germline ends. The CDR3 is 12 residues long. In germline, CDR1 is GTSNPN, CDR2 SVGIG (reference sequence). CDR3 nucleotides: TGTGCCTGGAGAAGGGGAGCAGATACGCAGTATTTT. It is translated as CAWRRGADTQYF.

This clone was detected only once. This chain joins TRBV11-2 and TRBJ2-5, with TRBD1 matching 7 bases. Losses at the gene ends were 5 bases for V and 2 bases for J; bases not matched to a gene: 5. The CDR3 runs 14 residues. CDR1 and CDR2 from the germline V gene are SGHAT and FQNNGV. As DNA, the CDR3 is TGTGCCAGCAGCCCCCCGACAGGGCAAGAGACCCAGTACTTC. It translates to CASSPPTGQETQYF.

The J gene is TRBJ2-7, the V gene TRBV27; a weak D match, TRBD2 (6 bases). CDR1 and CDR2 (germline): MNHEY, SMNVEV (reference sequence). V dropped 5 bases and J dropped 1 base, with 9 bases sitting between them. The CDR3 has 13 residues. The chain's CDR3 is CASSGGTSYEQYF. The DNA of the CDR3 is TGTGCCAGCAGTGGGGGGACTTCCTACGAGCAGTACTTC.

The rearrangement joins TRBV5-4 to TRBJ1-2; 7 positions match TRBD1. Germline CDR1 reads SGHNT; CDR2 reads YYREEE (reference sequence). The V and J ends lost 1 base and 3 bases, in that order; junction bases with no gene match: 6. The CDR3 contains 15 residues. The CDR3 reads CASSLRQGGDYGYTF. The CDR3 DNA follows: TGTGCCAGCAGCTTGCGACAGGGTGGCGACTATGGCTACACCTTC.

The genes are TRBV7-4 and TRBJ1-4, with a weak D call TRBD1 (6 bases). The CDR3 loop spans 16 amino acids. V gave up 4 bases and J gave up 6 bases, with 18 bases separating them. Germline CDR1 reads SGHVT; CDR2 reads SQSDAQ. This chain's CDR3 is CASSSTPTGSHEKLFF. The CDR3 nucleotides are TGTGCCAGCAGCTCGACCCCGACAGGTTCGCATGAAAAACTGTTTTTT.

This clone was seen a handful of times. The CDR3 DNA reads as TGCGCCAGCCAGTCCGGAACCTGCGAGCAGTACTTC. Its translation is CASQSGTCEQYF. V and J are TRBV23-1 and TRBJ2-7; no firm D call. TRBV23-1 is annotated as an ORF whose role is uncertain. The V end lost 8 bases, the J end lost 6 bases, and 14 bases lay between the germline ends. The CDR3 extends over 12 amino acids.

The V and J genes are TRBV7-9 and TRBJ2-5, with TRBD2 matching 8 bases. Germline loops: CDR1 SEHNR, CDR2 FQNEAQ (reference sequence). Trimming cost V 3 bases and J 2 bases; bases outside gene matches: 5. The CDR3 totals 15 residues. The CDR3 DNA sequence: TGTGCCAGCAGCTTCTCATTAGCGGGGCAAGAGACCCAGTACTTC. Translated, it gives CASSFSLAGQETQYF.

The chain couples TRBV2 to TRBJ1-2; no clear D gene. There are 14 residues in the CDR3. Germline CDR1 and CDR2: SNHLY and FYNNEI. Trimming pared 5 bases from V and 6 bases from J, leaving 16 bases between. The CDR3 is CASSFEERIDGYTF. DNA of the CDR3: TGTGCCAGCAGTTTTGAGGAGAGAATAGATGGCTACACCTTC. Combining the CDR3 with reference TRBV2 and TRBJ1-2 gives the whole variable domain EPEVTQTPSHQVTQMGQEVILRCVPISNHLYFYWYRQILGQKVEFLVSFYNNEISEKSEIFDDQFSVERPDGSNFTLKIRSTKLEDSAMYFCASSFEERIDGYTFGSGTRLTVV.

The chain employs TRBV6-6 and TRBJ2-5; 7 bases match TRBD1. The germline CDR1 and CDR2 sequences are MNHNY and SVGAGI (reference sequence). CDR3 length: 15 residues. V trimming: 0 bases; J trimming: 5 bases; junction bases outside the gene matches: 6. The CDR3 loop reads CASSYSYRGRETQYF. CDR3 nucleotides: TGTGCCAGCAGTTACTCGTACAGGGGTAGGGAGACCCAGTACTTC.

This chain uses TRBV6-2 or TRBV6-3 with TRBJ1-6, with TRBD1 matching 7 bases. This CDR3 is 15 amino acids long. The ends lost 7 bases at V and 4 bases at J; junction bases unmatched: 7. Germline CDR1 is MNHEY and CDR2 is SVGEGT. As DNA, the CDR3 is TGTGCCAGCATCCCGGGACAGTTATATAATTCACCCCTCCACTTT. Protein product: CASIPGQLYNSPLHF.

V and J are TRBV6-5 and TRBJ2-3; 7 positions agree with TRBD2. V shed 2 bases, J shed 6 bases, and the junction held 8 bases outside the gene matches. The CDR3 consists of 15 residues. Looked up from germline, CDR1 is MNHEY and CDR2 is SVGAGI. CDR3 region: CASSYNVGLRDTQYF. In DNA form, the CDR3 reads TGTGCCAGCAGTTACAATGTGGGACTAAGGGATACGCAGTATTTT.

The chain links TRBV7-2 to TRBJ2-1; TRBD1 aligns across 10 bases. The J segment lost 4 bases and the V segment lost 5 bases, leaving 11 bases of the junction unmatched. This CDR3 region has 17 residues. The V gene's germline CDR1 is SGHTA and CDR2 FQGNSA. CDR3 DNA: TGTGCCAGCAGCAGCGGACAGGGGGGGGCCCTATACAATGAGCAGTTCTTC. The encoded protein is CASSSGQGGALYNEQFF. The whole variable domain, remainder taken from reference TRBV7-2 and TRBJ2-1, is GAGVSQSPSNKVTEKGKDVELRCDPISGHTALYWYRQSLGQGLEFLIYFQGNSAPDKSGLPSDRFSAERTGGSVSTLTIQRTQQEDSAVYLCASSSGQGGALYNEQFFGPGTRLTVL.

The rearrangement uses TRBV6-2 or TRBV6-3 and TRBJ2-7; the D call may be TRBD1 or TRBD2 (5 bases each). Germline V gene data show CDR1 as MNHEY and CDR2 as SVGEGT. There are 14 residues in the CDR3. V was clipped by 1 base and J by 7 bases, with 14 bases between them. The CDR3 loop is CASSYLRGPGEQYF. CDR3 nucleotides: TGTGCCAGCAGTTACTTGAGGGGCCCTGGGGAGCAGTACTTC.

The gene calls are TRBV6-5 and TRBJ2-7, with D unclear. This CDR3 spans 13 amino acids. Germline V lookup: CDR1 MNHEY, CDR2 SVGAGI. V lost 4 bases and J lost 3, with 10 bases in between. The CDR3 is CASSSALGYEQYF. DNA for the CDR3: TGTGCCAGCAGTTCAGCCCTTGGCTACGAGCAGTACTTC.

The chain couples TRBV25-1 to TRBJ2-2, with a tentative D call TRBD2 (6 bases). Trimming cost V 3 bases and J 0 bases, with 14 bases left between them. The CDR3 is 17 amino acids. The germline V gene encodes CDR1 MGHDK and CDR2 SYGVNS. CDR3: CASSDQTRGSNTGELFF. The DNA of the CDR3 is TGTGCCAGCAGTGACCAAACCCGGGGGTCGAACACCGGGGAGCTGTTTTTT.

On this clone itself: The sample has other DNA sequences that encode this CDR3 too. The chain employs TRBV3-1 (or the pseudogene TRBV3-2) and TRBJ1-3; D remains ambiguous. Looked up from germline, CDR1 is LGHDT and CDR2 is YNNKEL (reference sequence). CDR3 length equals 16 residues. V lost 0 bases to trimming and J lost 0 bases, with 9 bases between them. DNA for the CDR3: TGTGCCAGCAGCCAAGAGTATCAGAGCTCTGGAAACACCATATATTTT. Its protein product is CASSQEYQSSGNTIYF.

V gene TRBV6-5 combines with J gene TRBJ1-6; the D is unclear. Germline loops: CDR1 MNHEY, CDR2 SVGAGI. With 7 bases removed from V and 9 bases from J, the gap between germline ends came to 13 bases. The CDR3 covers 13 residues. The CDR3 region is CASMRENGSPLHF. CDR3 DNA sequence: TGTGCCAGCATGCGGGAAAACGGTTCACCCCTCCACTTT.